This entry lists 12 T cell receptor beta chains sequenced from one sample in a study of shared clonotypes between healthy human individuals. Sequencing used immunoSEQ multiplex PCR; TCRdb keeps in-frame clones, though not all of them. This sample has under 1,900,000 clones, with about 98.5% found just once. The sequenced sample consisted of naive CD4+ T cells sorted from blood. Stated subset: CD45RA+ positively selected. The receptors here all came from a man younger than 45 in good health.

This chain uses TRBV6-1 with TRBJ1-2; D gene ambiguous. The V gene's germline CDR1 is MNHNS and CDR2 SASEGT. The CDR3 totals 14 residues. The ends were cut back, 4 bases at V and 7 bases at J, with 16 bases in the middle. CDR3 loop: CASSATLVPSGYTF. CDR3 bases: TGTGCCAGCAGTGCCACCCTAGTTCCCTCTGGCTACACCTTC.

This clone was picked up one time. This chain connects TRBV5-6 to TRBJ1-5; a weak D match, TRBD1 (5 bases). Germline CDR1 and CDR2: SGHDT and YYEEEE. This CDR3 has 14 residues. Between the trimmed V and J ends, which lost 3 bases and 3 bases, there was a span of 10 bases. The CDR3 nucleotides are TGTGCCAGCAGCTCCAGGGATCTCAATCAGCCCCAGCATTTT. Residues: CASSSRDLNQPQHF.

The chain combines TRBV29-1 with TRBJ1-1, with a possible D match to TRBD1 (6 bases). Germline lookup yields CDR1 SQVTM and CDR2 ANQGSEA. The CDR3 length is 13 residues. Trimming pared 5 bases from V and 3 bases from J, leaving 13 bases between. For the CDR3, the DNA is TGCAGCGTTCCGACAGGATCGCACACTGAAGCTTTCTTT. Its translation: CSVPTGSHTEAFF.

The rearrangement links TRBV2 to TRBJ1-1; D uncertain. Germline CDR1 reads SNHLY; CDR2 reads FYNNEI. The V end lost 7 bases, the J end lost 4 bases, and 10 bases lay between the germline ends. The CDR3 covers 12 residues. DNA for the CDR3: TGTGCCAGCAACCGTTTAGGCACTGAAGCTTTCTTT. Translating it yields CASNRLGTEAFF. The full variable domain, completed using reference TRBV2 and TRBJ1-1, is EPEVTQTPSHQVTQMGQEVILRCVPISNHLYFYWYRQILGQKVEFLVSFYNNEISEKSEIFDDQFSVERPDGSNFTLKIRSTKLEDSAMYFCASNRLGTEAFFGQGTRLTVV.

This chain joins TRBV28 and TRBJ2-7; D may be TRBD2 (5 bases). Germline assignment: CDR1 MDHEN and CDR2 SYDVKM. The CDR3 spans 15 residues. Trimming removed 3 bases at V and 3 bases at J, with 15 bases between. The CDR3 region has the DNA TGTGCCAGCAGTTTTGCCTCTCGGGATTTCTACGAGCAGTACTTC. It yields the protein CASSFASRDFYEQYF.

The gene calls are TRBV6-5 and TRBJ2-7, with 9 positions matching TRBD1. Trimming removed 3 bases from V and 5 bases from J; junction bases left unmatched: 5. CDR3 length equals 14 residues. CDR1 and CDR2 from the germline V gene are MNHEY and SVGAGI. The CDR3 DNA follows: TGTGCCAGCAGTTATTGGGGACAGGGAAACGAGCAGTACTTC. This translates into CASSYWGQGNEQYF.

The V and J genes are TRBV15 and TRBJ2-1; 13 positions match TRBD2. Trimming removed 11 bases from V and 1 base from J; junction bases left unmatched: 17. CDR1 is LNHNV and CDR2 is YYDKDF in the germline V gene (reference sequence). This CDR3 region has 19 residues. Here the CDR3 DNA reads TGTGCCGCATCCACTTCCCCCGGACTAGCGGGAGATTCCTACAATGAGCAGTTCTTC. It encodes CAASTSPGLAGDSYNEQFF.

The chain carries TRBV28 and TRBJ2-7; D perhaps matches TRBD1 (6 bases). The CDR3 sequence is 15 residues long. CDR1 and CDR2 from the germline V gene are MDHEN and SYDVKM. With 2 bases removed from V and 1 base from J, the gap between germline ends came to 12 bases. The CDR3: CASSLRGQPSYEQYF. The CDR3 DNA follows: TGTGCCAGCAGTTTACGTGGACAGCCGTCCTACGAGCAGTACTTC.

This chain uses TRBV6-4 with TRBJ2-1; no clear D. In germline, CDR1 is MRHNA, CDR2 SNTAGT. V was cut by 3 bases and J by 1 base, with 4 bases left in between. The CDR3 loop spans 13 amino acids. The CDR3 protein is CASSEGSYNEQFF. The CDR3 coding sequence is TGTGCCAGCAGTGAGGGATCCTACAATGAGCAGTTCTTC.

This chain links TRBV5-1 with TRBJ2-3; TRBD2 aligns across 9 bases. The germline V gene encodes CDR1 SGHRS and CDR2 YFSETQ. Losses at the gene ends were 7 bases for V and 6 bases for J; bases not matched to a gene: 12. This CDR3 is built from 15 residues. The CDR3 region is CASGTGTSQPDTQYF. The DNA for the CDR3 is TGCGCCAGCGGTACCGGGACTAGCCAGCCGGATACGCAGTATTTT.

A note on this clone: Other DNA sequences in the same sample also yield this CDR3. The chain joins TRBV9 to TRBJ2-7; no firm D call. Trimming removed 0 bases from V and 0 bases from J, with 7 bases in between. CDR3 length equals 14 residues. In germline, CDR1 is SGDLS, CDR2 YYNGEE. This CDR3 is CASSVGSSSYEQYF. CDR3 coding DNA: TGTGCCAGCAGCGTAGGTTCGAGCTCCTACGAGCAGTACTTC.

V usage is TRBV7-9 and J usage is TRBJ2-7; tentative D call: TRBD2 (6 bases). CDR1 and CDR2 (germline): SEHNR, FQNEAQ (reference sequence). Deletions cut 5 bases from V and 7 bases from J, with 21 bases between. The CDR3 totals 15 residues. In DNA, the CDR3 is TGTGCCAGCAGCCCGCCCTCGAAGGGACTTTCAGAGCAGTACTTC. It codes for CASSPPSKGLSEQYF.